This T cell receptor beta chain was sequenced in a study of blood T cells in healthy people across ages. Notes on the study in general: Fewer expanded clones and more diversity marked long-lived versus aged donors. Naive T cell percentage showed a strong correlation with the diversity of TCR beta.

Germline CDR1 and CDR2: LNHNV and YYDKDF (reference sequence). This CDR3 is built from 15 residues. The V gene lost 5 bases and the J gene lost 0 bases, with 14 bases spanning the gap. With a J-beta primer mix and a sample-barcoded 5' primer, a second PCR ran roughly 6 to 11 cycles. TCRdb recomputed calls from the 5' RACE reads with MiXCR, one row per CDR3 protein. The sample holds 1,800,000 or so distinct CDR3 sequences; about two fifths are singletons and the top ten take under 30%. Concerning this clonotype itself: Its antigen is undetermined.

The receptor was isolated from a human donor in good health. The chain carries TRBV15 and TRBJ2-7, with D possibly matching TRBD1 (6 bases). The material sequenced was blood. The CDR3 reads CATSVDRHSSYEQYF. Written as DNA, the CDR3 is TGTGCCACCAGCGTTGACAGGCATAGCTCCTACGAGCAGTACTTC.